The 6 T cell receptor beta chains below all came from one sample that was sequenced in a study of human T cells and chemical hapten exposure (dated by TCRdb to the early 2020s). Library preparation used RACE. TCRdb shows the sequencer as NextSeq 500. TCRdb reworked the public reads: Q25 trimming with fastp, MiXCR clone assembly, productive beta chains retained. Rows matching on CDR3 protein sequence are summarized as one entry with the most common DNA and genes. This sample gives about 160,000 distinct CDR3 sequences in total; about 27% of them show up just once. The ten biggest clones cover 2% to 2.5% of the sample. The time point tag for this specimen amounts to: patch test 3, about 24 weeks after DPC sensitization. Per the publication, the treatment or condition label means: therapeutic diphenylcyclopropenone sensitization with weekly scalp DPC. The starting material was whole blood, obtained in connection with sensitization to the hapten diphenylcyclopropenone (DPC). These receptors all come from a young woman with alopecia areata. Some clones in this sample may be carry-over from other donors' samples.

The V call is TRBV6-2 or TRBV6-3, the J call TRBJ2-7; D assignment may be TRBD1 or TRBD2 (5 bases each). CDR1 MNHEY and CDR2 SVGEGT come from the germline V gene. The CDR3 length is 13 residues. Trimming left V 6 bases short and J 6 bases short, with 15 bases between. The CDR3 sequence is CASSSGTPAEQYF. The CDR3 DNA reads as TGTGCCAGCAGCTCCGGGACCCCAGCCGAGCAGTACTTC.

V usage is TRBV20-1 and J usage is TRBJ2-1, with D possibly being TRBD1 or TRBD2 (6 bases each). In germline, CDR1 is DFQATT, CDR2 SNEGSKA (reference sequence). The CDR3 has 14 amino acids. Trimming removed 6 bases at V and 5 bases at J, with 17 bases between. The CDR3 reads CSAQSGGLNNEQFF. CDR3 DNA sequence: TGCAGTGCCCAAAGTGGGGGGCTGAACAATGAGCAGTTCTTC.

This clonotype was observed at least ten times. The chain combines TRBV20-1 with TRBJ1-2; 7 nucleotides match TRBD1. The V and J ends lost 4 bases and 5 bases, in that order; junction bases with no gene match: 13. Germline CDR1 reads DFQATT; CDR2 reads SNEGSKA (reference sequence). CDR3 length: 15 amino acids. CDR3 region: CSAKGYRGMGYGYTF. The CDR3 bases are TGCAGTGCTAAGGGTTACAGGGGAATGGGGTATGGCTACACCTTC.

The chain links TRBV10-3 to TRBJ1-2, with no clear D. The CDR3 is made up of 12 amino acids. Trimming shortened V by 5 bases and J by 6 bases, and 10 bases separated the two germline ends. CDR1 is ENHRY and CDR2 is SYGVKD in the germline V gene. The CDR3 protein is CAISPTTHGYTF. CDR3 bases: TGTGCCATCAGTCCCACGACCCATGGCTACACCTTC.

This clonotype was observed a handful of times. V is TRBV7-9 and J is TRBJ2-1, with D unclear. Per germline, CDR1 SEHNR and CDR2 FQNEAQ (reference sequence). The V end lost 3 bases, the J end lost 7 bases, and 7 bases lay between the germline ends. The CDR3 spans 12 residues. CDR3 bases: TGTGCCAGCAGCTTCAGTGTAAATGAGCAGTTCTTC. It codes for CASSFSVNEQFF.

This clonotype was recorded at least ten times. This chain uses TRBV12-3 or TRBV12-4 with TRBJ2-1; 11 bases line up with TRBD2. Germline trimming cut 4 bases from V and 7 bases from J; bases unmatched to any gene: 9. The CDR3 runs 16 residues. CDR3 amino acids: CASSYRLAGLWNEQFF. The CDR3 DNA is TGTGCCAGCAGTTACCGACTAGCGGGATTGTGGAATGAGCAGTTCTTC.